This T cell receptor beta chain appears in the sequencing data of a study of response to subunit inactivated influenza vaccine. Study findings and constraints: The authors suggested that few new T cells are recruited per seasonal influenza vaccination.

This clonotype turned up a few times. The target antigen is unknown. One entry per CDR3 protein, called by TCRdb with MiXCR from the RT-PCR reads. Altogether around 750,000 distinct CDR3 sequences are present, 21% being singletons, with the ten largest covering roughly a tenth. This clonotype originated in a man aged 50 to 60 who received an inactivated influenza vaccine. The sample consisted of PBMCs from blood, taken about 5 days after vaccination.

The CDR3 spells CASTSGRHSGANVLTF. The CDR3 coding sequence is TGTGCCAGCACTTCAGGCAGACACTCTGGGGCCAACGTCCTGACTTTC. V and J are TRBV12-3 or TRBV12-4 and TRBJ2-6; D not certain. This CDR3 is 16 amino acids long. The V gene lost 7 bases and the J gene lost 0 bases, with 13 bases spanning the gap.